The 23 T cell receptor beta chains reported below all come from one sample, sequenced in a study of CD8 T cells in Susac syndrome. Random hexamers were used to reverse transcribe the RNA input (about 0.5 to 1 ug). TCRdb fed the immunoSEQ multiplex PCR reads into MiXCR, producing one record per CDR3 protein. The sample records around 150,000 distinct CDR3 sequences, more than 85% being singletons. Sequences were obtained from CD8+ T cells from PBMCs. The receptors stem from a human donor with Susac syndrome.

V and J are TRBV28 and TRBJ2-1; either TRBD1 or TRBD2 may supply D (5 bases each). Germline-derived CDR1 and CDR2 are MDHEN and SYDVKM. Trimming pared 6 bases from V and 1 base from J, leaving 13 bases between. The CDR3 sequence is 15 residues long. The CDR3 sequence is CASSPGTPSYNEQFF. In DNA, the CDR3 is TGTGCCAGCAGCCCCGGGACGCCGTCCTACAATGAGCAGTTCTTC.

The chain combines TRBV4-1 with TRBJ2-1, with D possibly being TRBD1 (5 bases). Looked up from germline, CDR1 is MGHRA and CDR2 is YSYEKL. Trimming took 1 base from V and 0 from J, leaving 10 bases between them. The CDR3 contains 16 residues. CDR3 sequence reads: CASSQVPGNSYNEQFF. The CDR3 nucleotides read TGCGCCAGCAGCCAAGTCCCAGGGAACTCCTACAATGAGCAGTTCTTC.

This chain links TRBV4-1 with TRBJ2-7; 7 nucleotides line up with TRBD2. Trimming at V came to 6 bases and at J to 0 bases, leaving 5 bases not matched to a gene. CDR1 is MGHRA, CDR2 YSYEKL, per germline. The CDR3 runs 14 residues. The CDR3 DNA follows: TGCGCCAGCAGAAGCGGGATACCCTCCTACGAGCAGTACTTC. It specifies CASRSGIPSYEQYF.

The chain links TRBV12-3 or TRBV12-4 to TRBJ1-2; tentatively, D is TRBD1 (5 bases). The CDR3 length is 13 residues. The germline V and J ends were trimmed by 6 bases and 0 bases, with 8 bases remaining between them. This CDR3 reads CASRTAANYGYTF. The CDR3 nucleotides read TGTGCCAGCAGGACAGCAGCTAACTATGGCTACACCTTC.

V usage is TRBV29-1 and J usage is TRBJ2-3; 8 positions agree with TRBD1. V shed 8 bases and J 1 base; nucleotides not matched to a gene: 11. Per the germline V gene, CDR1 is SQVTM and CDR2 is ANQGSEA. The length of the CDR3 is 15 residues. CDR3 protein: CSYETPGGCTDTQYF. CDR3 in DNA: TGCAGCTATGAGACACCAGGGGGCTGCACAGATACGCAGTATTTT.

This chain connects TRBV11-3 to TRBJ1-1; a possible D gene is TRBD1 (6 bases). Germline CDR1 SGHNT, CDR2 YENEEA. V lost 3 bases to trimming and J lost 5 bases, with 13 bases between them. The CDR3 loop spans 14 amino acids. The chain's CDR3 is CASSFARGITEAFF. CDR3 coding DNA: TGTGCCAGCAGCTTTGCCAGGGGAATTACTGAAGCTTTCTTT.

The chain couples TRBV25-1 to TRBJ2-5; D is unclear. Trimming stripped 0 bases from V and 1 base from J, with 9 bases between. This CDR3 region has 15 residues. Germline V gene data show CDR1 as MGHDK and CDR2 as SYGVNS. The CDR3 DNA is TGTGCCAGCAGTGAATATAAGAGTCCCCAAGAGACCCAGTACTTC. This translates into CASSEYKSPQETQYF. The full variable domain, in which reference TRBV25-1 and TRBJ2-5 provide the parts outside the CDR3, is EADIYQTPRYLVIGTGKKITLECSQTMGHDKMYWYQQDPGMELHLIHYSYGVNSTEKGDLSSESTVSRIRTEHFPLTLESARPSHTSQYLCASSEYKSPQETQYFGPGTRLLVL.

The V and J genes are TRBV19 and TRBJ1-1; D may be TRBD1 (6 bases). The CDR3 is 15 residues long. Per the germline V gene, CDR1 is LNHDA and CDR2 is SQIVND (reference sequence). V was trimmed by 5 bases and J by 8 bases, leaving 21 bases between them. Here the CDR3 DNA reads TGTGCCAGTAGTTTCAACCTCAGGGGACGGGGCGAAGCTTTCTTT. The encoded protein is CASSFNLRGRGEAFF.

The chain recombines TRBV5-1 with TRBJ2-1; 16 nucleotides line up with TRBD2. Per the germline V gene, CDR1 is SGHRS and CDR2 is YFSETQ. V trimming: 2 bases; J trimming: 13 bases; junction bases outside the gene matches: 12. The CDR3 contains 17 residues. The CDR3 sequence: CASSFHSTGLAGGPQFF. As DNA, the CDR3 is TGCGCCAGCAGCTTCCACTCAACGGGACTAGCGGGAGGGCCTCAGTTCTTC.

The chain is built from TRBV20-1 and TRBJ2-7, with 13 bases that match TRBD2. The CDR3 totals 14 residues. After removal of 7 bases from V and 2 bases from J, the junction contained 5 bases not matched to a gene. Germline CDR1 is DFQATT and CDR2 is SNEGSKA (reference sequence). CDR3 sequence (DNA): TGCAGTGGAGGACTAGCGGGAGACCCCTACGAGCAGTACTTC. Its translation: CSGGLAGDPYEQYF.

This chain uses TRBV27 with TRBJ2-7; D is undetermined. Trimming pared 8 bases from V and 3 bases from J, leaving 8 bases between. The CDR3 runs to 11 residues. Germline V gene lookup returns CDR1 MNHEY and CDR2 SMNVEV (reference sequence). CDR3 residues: CASGVLYEQYF. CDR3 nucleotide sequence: TGTGCCAGCGGGGTACTCTACGAGCAGTACTTC.

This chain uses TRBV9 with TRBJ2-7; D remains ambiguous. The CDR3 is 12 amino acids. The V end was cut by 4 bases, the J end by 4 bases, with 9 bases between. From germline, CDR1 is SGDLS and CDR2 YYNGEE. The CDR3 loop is CASSPDQYEQYF. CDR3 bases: TGTGCCAGCAGCCCCGACCAATACGAGCAGTACTTC.

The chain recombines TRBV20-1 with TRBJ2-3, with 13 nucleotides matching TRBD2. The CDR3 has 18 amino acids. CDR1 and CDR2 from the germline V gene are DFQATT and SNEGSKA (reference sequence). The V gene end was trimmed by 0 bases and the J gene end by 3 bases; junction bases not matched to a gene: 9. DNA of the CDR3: TGCAGTGCTAGAGATGGGACTAGCGGGACGTTTACGACAGATACGCAGTATTTT. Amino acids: CSARDGTSGTFTTDTQYF.

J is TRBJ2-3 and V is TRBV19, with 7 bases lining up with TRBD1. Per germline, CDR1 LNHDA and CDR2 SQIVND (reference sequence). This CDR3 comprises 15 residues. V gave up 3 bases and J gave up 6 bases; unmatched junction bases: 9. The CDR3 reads CASSIDRDAGDTQYF. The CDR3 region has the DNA TGTGCCAGTAGTATTGACAGGGATGCAGGGGATACGCAGTATTTT.

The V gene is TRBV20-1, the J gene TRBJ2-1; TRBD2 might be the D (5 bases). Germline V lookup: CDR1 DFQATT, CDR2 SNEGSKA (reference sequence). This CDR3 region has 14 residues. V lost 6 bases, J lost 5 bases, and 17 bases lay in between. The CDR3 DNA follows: TGCAGTGCACAAGATCGGGGATGGGACAATGAGCAGTTCTTC. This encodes CSAQDRGWDNEQFF.

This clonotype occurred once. DNA for the CDR3: TGTGCCTGGTATCCCTCCGACAGGGGTGATCAAGAGACCCAGTACTTC. Protein: CAWYPSDRGDQETQYF. The rearrangement uses TRBV30 and TRBJ2-5; 8 nucleotides match TRBD1. Germline assignment: CDR1 GTSNPN and CDR2 SVGIG (reference sequence). This CDR3 region has 16 residues. V gave up 5 bases and J gave up 2 bases; unmatched junction bases: 13.

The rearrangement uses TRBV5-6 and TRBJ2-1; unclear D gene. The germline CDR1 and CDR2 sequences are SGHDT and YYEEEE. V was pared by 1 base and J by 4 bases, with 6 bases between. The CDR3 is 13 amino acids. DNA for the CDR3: TGTGCCAGCAGCTTGTTGAGGTACAATGAGCAGTTCTTC. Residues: CASSLLRYNEQFF.

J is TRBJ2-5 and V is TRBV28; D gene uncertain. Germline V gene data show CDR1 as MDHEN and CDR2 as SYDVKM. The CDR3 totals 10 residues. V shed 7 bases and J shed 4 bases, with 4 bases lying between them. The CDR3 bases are TGTGCCAGCAAGAGAGAGACCCAGTACTTC. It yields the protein CASKRETQYF.

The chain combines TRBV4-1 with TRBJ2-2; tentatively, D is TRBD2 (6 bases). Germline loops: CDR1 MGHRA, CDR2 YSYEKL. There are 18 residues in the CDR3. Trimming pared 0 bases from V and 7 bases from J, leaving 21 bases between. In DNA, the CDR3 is TGCGCCAGCAGCCAAGAAGCGCGCGGGACTCCGACCATCGGGGAGCTGTTTTTT. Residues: CASSQEARGTPTIGELFF.

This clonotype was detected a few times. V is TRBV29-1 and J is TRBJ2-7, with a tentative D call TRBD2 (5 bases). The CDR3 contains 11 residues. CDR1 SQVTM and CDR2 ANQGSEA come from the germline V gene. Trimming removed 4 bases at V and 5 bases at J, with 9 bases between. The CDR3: CSVVASNEQYF. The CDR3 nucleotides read TGCAGCGTTGTGGCTAGCAACGAGCAGTACTTC.

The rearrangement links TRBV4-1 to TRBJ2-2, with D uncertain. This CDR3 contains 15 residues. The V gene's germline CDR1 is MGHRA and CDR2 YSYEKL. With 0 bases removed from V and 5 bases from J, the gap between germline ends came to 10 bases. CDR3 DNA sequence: TGCGCCAGCAGCCAAGATCTTGGGTGGACCGGGGAGCTGTTTTTT. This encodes CASSQDLGWTGELFF.

The CDR3 here is CASSLGTGSVQPQHF. The CDR3 region has the DNA TGTGCCAGCAGTTTGGGGACAGGGTCGGTTCAGCCCCAGCATTTT. V usage is TRBV28 and J usage is TRBJ1-5; 9 nucleotides match TRBD1. Germline V lookup: CDR1 MDHEN, CDR2 SYDVKM. The V gene end was trimmed by 3 bases and the J gene end by 6 bases; junction bases not matched to a gene: 6. This CDR3 is built from 15 residues.

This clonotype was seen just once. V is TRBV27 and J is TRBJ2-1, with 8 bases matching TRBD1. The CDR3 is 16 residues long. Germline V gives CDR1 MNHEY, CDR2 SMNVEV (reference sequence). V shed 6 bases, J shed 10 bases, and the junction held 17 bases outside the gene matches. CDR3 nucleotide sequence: TGTGCCAGCAGGGGGCCAGGACAGGGTAGTTTTGGAGAGCAGTTCTTC. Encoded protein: CASRGPGQGSFGEQFF.